This TCR beta chain appears in the sequencing data of a study of Tregs in tolerant kidney transplant recipients (dated 2019 in TCRdb). At the level of the whole study: The transplants used related donors with nonmyeloablative bone marrow transplantation, and mixed chimerism in the human trials was transient. Sorted recipient Tregs were grown for about 16 days with irradiated activated donor B cells and IL-2, and the cultures were restimulated on day 11. Once the B cell culture was finished, the cells were sorted into two populations: CD4+CD8-CD25+CD127- and CD4+CD8-4-1BB+CD40L-. Activated donor B cells were produced over 10 days on irradiated CD40L-expressing 3T3 cells in the presence of cyclosporin A and IL-4. Additional Treg samples were obtained from a roughly 3-day mixed lymphocyte reaction with belatacept, in some cases followed by an approximately 5-day donor restimulation, before recipient CD4+CD25+CD127- cells were sorted. Antibodies distinguished recipient from donor cells when sorting primary belatacept mixed lymphocyte reaction cultures. TCRbeta sequencing was used in the study to identify donor-specific regulatory T cells before combined kidney and bone marrow transplantation, and the identified cells were then tracked after transplant.

Patients were 4 combined kidney and bone marrow transplant recipients from the ITN036ST trial, and only these trial subjects had samples available. Healthy control blood was processed to PBMCs with a Ficoll density gradient and then cryopreserved, whereas patient PBMCs were collected both before and after transplant. This clone has just a few counts. Its cognate antigen has yet to be identified. The input lacks base qualities; no much larger clone sits a single base away. The germline V gene encodes CDR1 SEHNR and CDR2 FQNEAQ (reference sequence). Inclusive of the bounding cysteine and phenylalanine, the CDR3 is 15 residues long. Only the CDR3 region is kept as DNA, spanning 45 bases read in frame from base 1. A distance of 12 bases separates the germline ends of V and J, which lose 3 bases and 2 bases respectively. Broad study findings and their caveats: Donor-specific Treg expansion was found to exceed global Treg expansion in tolerant patients, suggesting antigen-driven rather than nonspecific expansion. Biological reproducibility was not directly addressed, though technical replication error appeared minimal. PCR primers changed over time for some patients, so nucleotide-level comparison across those patients' samples was not possible. The study was constrained by small patient numbers, and validation of the findings is required in larger populations and under other immunosuppression protocols. Expanding Tregs with activated donor B cells appeared to identify the most biologically relevant and donor-specific TCRbeta repertoire.

Genomic DNA was extracted from sorted cells with the QIAGEN DNeasy Blood and Tissue Kit for TCRbeta CDR3 sequencing. High-throughput TCRbeta CDR3 sequencing was carried out commercially through immunoSEQ, with PCR amplification with bias correction and internal controls included. The study's own analysis went as follows. Unique productive TCRbeta sequences were defined by CDR3 nucleotide sequence when primers matched and otherwise by CDR3 amino acid sequence together with Vbeta and Jbeta genes. A sequence counted as donor-reactive if, in CFSE-low cells, the sequence had a frequency of at least 0.01% and was expanded at least 5-fold compared with unstimulated cells. Repertoire divergence was quantified by Jensen-Shannon divergence calculated from the top 100 TCRbeta sequences ranked by frequency. When a sample had multiple sequencing runs, each run was corrected for sorting error separately and the runs were then pooled. Entries here come from immuneACCESS through TCRdb and include only in-frame sequences with V and J called. Some clones fail to appear in such tables; in the studies checked, an unresolved V gene covers under half of the shortfall, and the cause of the remainder is unknown. V and J calls and clone size are as listed in that table; D and trimming were resolved from the DNA. In all, the sample holds several hundred clones, and around 39% of those were seen once. Roughly two fifths of the sample is taken by the ten largest.

In this chain, TRBV7-9 is recombined with TRBJ2-3, with no D gene named confidently. This receptor was taken from a human patient who received a combined kidney and bone marrow transplant. After a transplant, not all T cells may be the patient's own; some may come from the graft donor. The sequencing input was Tregs from blood cultured with allogeneic cells. The CDR3 reads as follows: CASSLTRSYTDTQYF. The DNA is TGTGCCAGCAGCTTGACTCGATCTTACACAGATACGCAGTATTTT.